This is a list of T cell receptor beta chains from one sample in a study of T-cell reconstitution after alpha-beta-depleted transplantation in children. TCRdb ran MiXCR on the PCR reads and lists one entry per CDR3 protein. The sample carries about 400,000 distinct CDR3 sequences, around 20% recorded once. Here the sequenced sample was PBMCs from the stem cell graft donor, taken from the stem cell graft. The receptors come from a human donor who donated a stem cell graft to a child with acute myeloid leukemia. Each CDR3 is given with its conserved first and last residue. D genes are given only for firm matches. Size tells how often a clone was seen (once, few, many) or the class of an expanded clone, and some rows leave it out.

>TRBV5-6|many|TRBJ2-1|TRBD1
CASSLGQGLVYNEQFF
TGTGCCAGCAGCTTGGGACAGGGTCTTGTCTACAATGAGCAGTTCTTC
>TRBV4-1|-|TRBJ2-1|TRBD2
CASSQDPGLAGAYNEQFF
TGCGCCAGCAGCCAAGATCCGGGACTAGCGGGAGCCTACAATGAGCAGTTCTTC
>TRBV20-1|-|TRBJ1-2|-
CSARDGGGDYGYTF
TGCAGTGCTAGAGATGGGGGCGGTGACTATGGCTACACCTTC
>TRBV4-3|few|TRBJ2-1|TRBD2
CASSSRGRANEQFF
TGCGCCAGCAGTAGTCGGGGGAGGGCTAATGAGCAGTTCTTC
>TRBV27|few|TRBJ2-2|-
CASRLEAGELFF
TGTGCCAGCAGGCTAGAGGCCGGGGAGCTGTTTTTT
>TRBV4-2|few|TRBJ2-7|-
CASSQDLGSYEQYF
TGTGCCAGCAGCCAAGATCTAGGGTCCTACGAGCAGTACTTC
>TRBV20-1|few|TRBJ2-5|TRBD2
CSARGPAGKPNQETQYF
TGCAGTGCTAGAGGCCCAGCGGGGAAACCAAACCAAGAGACCCAGTACTTC
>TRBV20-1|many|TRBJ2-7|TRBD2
CSASQLRRGRVEEQYF
TGCAGTGCTAGTCAACTTCGACGTGGGAGGGTTGAAGAGCAGTACTTC
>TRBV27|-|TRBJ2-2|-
CASSYSAGLDGELFF
TGTGCCAGCAGTTACTCAGCAGGGTTGGACGGGGAGCTGTTTTTT
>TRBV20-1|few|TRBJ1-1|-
CSARLGGAYTEAFF
TGCAGTGCTAGGTTGGGAGGGGCCTACACTGAAGCTTTCTTT
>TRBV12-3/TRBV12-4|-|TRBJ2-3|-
CASSFFGESDTQYF
TGTGCCAGCAGTTTCTTCGGGGAATCGGATACGCAGTATTTT
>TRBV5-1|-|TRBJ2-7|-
CASTGSDSYEQYF
TGCGCCAGCACTGGATCAGACTCCTACGAGCAGTACTTC
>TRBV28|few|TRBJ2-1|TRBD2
CASSSNKREGRNEQFF
TGTGCCAGCAGTTCAAACAAGCGGGAGGGCCGCAATGAGCAGTTCTTC
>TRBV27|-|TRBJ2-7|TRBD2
CASSLSIVASGAYEQYF
TGTGCCAGCAGTTTATCGATAGTAGCTAGCGGGGCCTACGAGCAGTACTTC
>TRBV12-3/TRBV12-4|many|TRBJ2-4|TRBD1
CASSLGDRGTIQYF
TGTGCCAGCAGTCTAGGGGACAGGGGAACCATTCAGTACTTC
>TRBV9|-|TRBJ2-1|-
CASSGDAYNEQFF
TGTGCCAGCAGCGGGGACGCCTACAATGAGCAGTTCTTC
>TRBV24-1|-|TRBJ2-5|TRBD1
CATSDTTGTGVPETQYF
TGTGCCACCAGTGATACAACCGGGACAGGGGTCCCAGAGACCCAGTACTTC
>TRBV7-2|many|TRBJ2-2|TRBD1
CASSLRQGAGGELFF
TGTGCCAGCAGCTTACGACAGGGGGCTGGCGGGGAGCTGTTTTTT
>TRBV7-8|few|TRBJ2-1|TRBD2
CASSLALAGGYPPYNEQFF
TGTGCCAGCAGCTTAGCGCTAGCGGGAGGGTACCCTCCCTACAATGAGCAGTTCTTC
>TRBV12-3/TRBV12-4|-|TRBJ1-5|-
CASSPPGGYNNQPQHF
TGTGCCAGCAGCCCCCCGGGGGGATACAACAATCAGCCCCAGCATTTT
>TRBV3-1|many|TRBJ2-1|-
CASSRTVGTPQFF
TGTGCCAGCAGCCGGACCGTAGGGACTCCTCAGTTCTTC
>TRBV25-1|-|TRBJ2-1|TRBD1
CASSETGPNNEQFF
TGTGCCAGCAGTGAGACAGGGCCCAACAATGAGCAGTTCTTC
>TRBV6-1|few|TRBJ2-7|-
CASSEAGTYLYEQYF
TGTGCCAGCAGCGAGGCCGGGACCTACCTCTACGAGCAGTACTTC
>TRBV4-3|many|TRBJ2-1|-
CASSQVTSYNEQFF
TGCGCCAGCAGCCAAGTGACCTCATACAATGAGCAGTTCTTC
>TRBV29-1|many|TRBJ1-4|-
CSVGKSTNEKLFF
TGCAGCGTTGGGAAAAGCACTAATGAAAAACTGTTTTTT
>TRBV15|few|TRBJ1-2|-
CATSRAGIGGGYTF
TGTGCCACCAGCAGAGCAGGGATTGGTGGCGGCTACACCTTC
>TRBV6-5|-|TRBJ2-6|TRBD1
CASSYGPGQHLLQANVLTF
TGTGCCAGCAGTTACGGGCCGGGACAGCACCTTCTTCAGGCCAACGTCCTGACTTTC
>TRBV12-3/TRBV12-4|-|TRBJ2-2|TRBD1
CASSTDRGHGGELFF
TGTGCCAGCAGTACGGACAGGGGGCATGGCGGGGAGCTGTTTTTT
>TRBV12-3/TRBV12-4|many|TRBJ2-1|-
CASSLALTEYNEQFF
TGTGCCAGCAGTTTAGCTCTGACCGAGTACAATGAGCAGTTCTTC
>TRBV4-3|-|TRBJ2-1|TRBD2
CASSQASGRRHEQFF
TGCGCCAGCAGCCAAGCTAGCGGGAGGAGGCATGAGCAGTTCTTC
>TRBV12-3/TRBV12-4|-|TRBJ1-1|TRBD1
CASTPGGRGPEAFF
TGTGCCAGCACCCCAGGGGGTCGGGGGCCTGAAGCTTTCTTT
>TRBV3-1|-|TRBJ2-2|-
CASRQDPNTGELFF
TGTGCCAGCAGACAGGACCCAAACACCGGGGAGCTGTTTTTT
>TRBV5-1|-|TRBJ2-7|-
CASQPDSHYEQYF
TGCGCCAGCCAACCGGACAGTCACTACGAGCAGTACTTC
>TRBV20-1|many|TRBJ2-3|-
CSAALDSMTDTQYF
TGCAGTGCCGCCCTCGATAGTATGACGGATACGCAGTATTTT
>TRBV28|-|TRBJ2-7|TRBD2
CASSSRTSGRPYEQYF
TGTGCCAGCAGTTCCCGGACTAGCGGGAGGCCCTACGAGCAGTACTTC
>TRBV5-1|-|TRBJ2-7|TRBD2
CASSPEGLADHEQYF
TGCGCCAGCAGCCCGGAGGGACTAGCGGACCACGAGCAGTACTTC
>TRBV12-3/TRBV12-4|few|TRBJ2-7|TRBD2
CASSLLLAGGYEQYF
TGTGCCAGCAGTCTCCTACTAGCGGGAGGGTACGAGCAGTACTTC
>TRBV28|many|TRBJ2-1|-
CASSGYNEQFF
TGTGCCAGCAGTGGATACAATGAGCAGTTCTTC
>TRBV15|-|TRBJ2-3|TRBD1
CATSRGDSHTDTQYF
TGTGCCACCAGCAGGGGGGACAGCCACACAGATACGCAGTATTTT
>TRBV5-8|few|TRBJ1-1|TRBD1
CASSFTYGQGDTEAFF
TGTGCCAGCAGCTTCACGTACGGACAGGGAGACACTGAAGCTTTCTTT
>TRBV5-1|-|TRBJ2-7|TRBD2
CASSLLAGDSYEQYF
TGCGCCAGCAGCTTACTAGCGGGGGACTCCTACGAGCAGTACTTC
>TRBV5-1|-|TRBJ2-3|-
CASSLDRRRDTDTQYF
TGCGCCAGCAGCTTGGATAGGCGGCGAGACACAGATACGCAGTATTTT